This TCR beta chain originates from a study of CD8+ T cells in alopecia areata. Findings and caveats of the study: Mice showed TCR sharing more clearly than patients did, possibly owing to HLA. Normal skin's resident alphabeta T cells are also sequenced in scalp samples. Lesional scalp, notably in alopecia totalis/universalis, had clonality above that of normal scalp.

Lesional scalp punch biopsies and peripheral blood were collected from alopecia areata patients. Remarks on this clone: Its matching antigen is unknown.

The CDR3 contains 18 residues. V gave up 0 bases and J gave up 7 bases, with 22 bases separating them. Germline V CDR1 and CDR2: SGDLS, YYNGEE. RNA, once extracted, was reverse transcribed into cDNA for use as the sequencing template. Libraries were prepared by immunoSEQ multiplex PCR; TCRdb keeps only in-frame clonotypes and omits some of them. The sample holds about 34,000 clones, around three fifths seen once. The sequence derives from a human donor with alopecia areata. The specimen sequenced was NKG2D-high CD8+ T cells sorted from blood. V gene TRBV9 combines with J gene TRBJ2-2; weak D call: TRBD2 (6 bases). Written as DNA, the CDR3 is TGTGCCAGCAGCGTAGGAGGATTGGGACTTCCCGGGGGCGGGGAGCTGTTTTTT. It specifies CASSVGGLGLPGGGELFF.